The present T cell receptor beta chain was sequenced within a study of cytomegalovirus exposure and HLA in healthy donors. Whole-study findings and limits: By a later analysis, the bulk of CMV-associated TCR beta chains appeared HLA-restricted. A later analysis linked a missense DCLRE1C variant to TCR beta V- and J-gene trimming. Using a false discovery rate of 0.05, a later analysis showed that 16,951 TCR beta sequences were associated with HLA alleles.

Primers: 60 Vbeta forward and 13 Jbeta reverse. Profiled with immunoSEQ multiplex PCR; TCRdb holds only in-frame clones, not every one. Altogether 150,000 or so clones are present, approximately 71% being singletons, with the ten largest covering about 1.6%. Comments on this clone: Its antigen is still unknown.

V dropped 6 bases and J dropped 1; count of bases not matched to a gene: 8. Germline-derived CDR1 and CDR2 are MNHNS and SASEGT. CDR3 size: 15 residues. The TCR comes from a girl between 5 and 17 years old in good health and CMV-seronegative. The sample consisted of PBMCs. This rearrangement joins TRBV6-1 to TRBJ1-1; 7 bases agree with TRBD1. The CDR3 here is CASSAPDRENTEAFF. The DNA for the CDR3 is TGTGCCAGCAGCGCCCCCGACAGGGAGAACACTGAAGCTTTCTTT.